The sequence of this T cell receptor (beta chain) was determined in a study of shared clonotypes between healthy human individuals. CDR1 MNHEY and CDR2 SVGAGI come from the germline V gene. V lost 4 bases and J lost 3, with 13 bases in between. The CDR3 is 14 residues long. Only in-frame clones appear in the TCRdb table, and some are missing; sequencing was by immunoSEQ multiplex PCR. The sample records 600,000 or so clones, 95% to 98% being singletons. About this clone itself: In the same sample, other DNA sequences code for this CDR3.

CD45RO-negative CD8 cells positively selected for CCR7 made up the naive population, which excluded terminally differentiated effector memory CD45RA+ cells. The chain recombines TRBV6-5 with TRBJ2-7, with a tentative D call TRBD2 (6 bases). Sample: naive CD8+ T cells sorted from blood. This TCR derives from a man aged 25-45 years in good health. The CDR3 DNA reads as TGTGCCAGCAGTTCCGGGACCGGGGGCTACGAGCAGTACTTC. This translates into CASSSGTGGYEQYF.